The clone carrying this T cell receptor (beta chain) was counted ten times or more. Its antigen is not identified. Compared with germline, one end of the junction differs, possibly owing to a read error. Germline-derived CDR1 and CDR2 are SGHRS and YFSETQ. The CDR3 sequence is 14 residues long. The data derive from a study of CD8 T cells in ankylosing spondylitis. General study results and limits: Several highly homologous variants made up a TCR beta motif, and this motif appeared characteristic of ankylosing spondylitis blood. Disease-associated clones were reportedly significantly overrepresented in matched ankylosing spondylitis synovial fluid.

TCRdb reprocessed the 5' RACE reads via MiXCR and lists one record per CDR3 protein. The table has 100,000 to 150,000 distinct CDR3 sequences, 6% to 8.5% seen once; the top ten hold roughly an eighth. Sequencing used blood, either unsorted or a sorted T cell fraction (not recorded which). The chain is built from TRBV5-1 and TRBJ1-2; D possibly corresponds to TRBD1 (6 bases). The sequence derives from a male donor with ankylosing spondylitis or in good health (not recorded which). The CDR3 region is CASSTTGTPSRLAF. CDR3 in DNA: TGCGCCAGCAGCACCACCGGGACACCAAGCCGCCTCGCCTTC.